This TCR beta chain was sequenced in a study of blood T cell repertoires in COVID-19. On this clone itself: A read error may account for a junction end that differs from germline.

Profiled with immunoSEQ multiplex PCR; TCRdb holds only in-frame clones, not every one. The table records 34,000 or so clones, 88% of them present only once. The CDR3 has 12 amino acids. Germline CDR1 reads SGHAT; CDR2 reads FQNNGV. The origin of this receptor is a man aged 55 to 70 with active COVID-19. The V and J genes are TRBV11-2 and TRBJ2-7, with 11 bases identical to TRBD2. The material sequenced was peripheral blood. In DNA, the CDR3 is TGTGCCAGCAGCCTCCGGACTAGCGGGCCAACATTC. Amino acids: CASSLRTSGPTF.